A single sample gave rise to the 5 T cell receptor beta chains below, sequenced in a study of human T cells and chemical hapten exposure. Described time point: patch test 1, 2 weeks after DPC sensitization. The treatment denotes: therapeutic diphenylcyclopropenone sensitization with weekly scalp DPC. MiXCR was run by TCRdb on the RACE reads, yielding one entry per CDR3 protein. The sample shows around 120,000 distinct CDR3 sequences, roughly 15% of them seen only once. Material: whole blood, obtained in connection with sensitization to the hapten diphenylcyclopropenone (DPC). All receptors derive from a man younger than 35 with alopecia areata. Some clones in this sample may be carry-over from other donors' samples.

This clonotype was recorded a few times. This chain links TRBV18 with TRBJ1-1; D is perhaps TRBD1 (5 bases). This CDR3 is 13 amino acids long. Germline values: CDR1 KGHSH, CDR2 LQKENI. Trimming removed 4 bases from V and 5 bases from J, with 11 bases in between. The CDR3 reads CASSRGEKTEAFF. CDR3 DNA: TGTGCCAGCTCACGGGGGGAAAAAACTGAAGCTTTCTTT. The complete variable domain, with remaining parts taken from reference TRBV18 and TRBJ1-1, reads NAGVMQNPRHLVRRRGQEARLRCSPMKGHSHVYWYRQLPEEGLKFMVYLQKENIIDESGMPKERFSAEFPKEGPSILRIQQVVRGDSAAYFCASSRGEKTEAFFGQGTRLTVV.

This clonotype occurred a few times. The rearrangement uses TRBV7-9 and TRBJ2-7; 7 bases are a match to TRBD1. The CDR3 is made up of 15 amino acids. After removal of 4 bases from V and 2 bases from J, the junction contained 8 bases not matched to a gene. Germline CDR1 reads SEHNR; CDR2 reads FQNEAQ (reference sequence). This chain's CDR3 is CASSSPGQLTYEQYF. CDR3 nucleotides: TGTGCCAGCAGCTCTCCGGGACAGCTAACCTACGAGCAGTACTTC.

In this sample, this clonotype turned up a few times. The V gene is TRBV6-2 or TRBV6-3, the J gene TRBJ1-1, with 11 bases aligning to TRBD1. Unmatched junction bases numbered 7, after V lost 2 bases and J lost 5 bases. CDR1 is MNHEY, CDR2 SVGEGT, per germline. The CDR3 has 16 residues. The CDR3 nucleotides read TGTGCCAGCAGTTACCCTGGACAGGGGGCGCGTACTGAAGCTTTCTTT. Its translation is CASSYPGQGARTEAFF.

This clonotype came up a few times. The rearrangement uses TRBV3-1 and TRBJ2-5; the match to TRBD1 covers 7 bases. V was pared by 0 bases and J by 5 bases, with 9 bases of the junction left unmatched. CDR1 LGHDT and CDR2 YNNKEL come from the germline V gene (reference sequence). The CDR3 is 16 residues long. The CDR3 loop is CASSQDYGTEGETQYF. CDR3 nucleotide sequence: TGTGCCAGCAGCCAAGATTACGGGACAGAGGGCGAGACCCAGTACTTC.

This chain joins TRBV18 and TRBJ2-2; D ambiguous. This CDR3 contains 14 residues. The ends were cut back, 3 bases at V and 1 base at J, with 6 bases in the middle. CDR1 is KGHSH and CDR2 is LQKENI in the germline V gene. The CDR3 nucleotides are TGTGCCAGCTCACCTCAGCAGAACACCGGGGAGCTGTTTTTT. Its translation: CASSPQQNTGELFF. The variable domain in full, with the rest retrieved from reference TRBV18 and TRBJ2-2, is NAGVMQNPRHLVRRRGQEARLRCSPMKGHSHVYWYRQLPEEGLKFMVYLQKENIIDESGMPKERFSAEFPKEGPSILRIQQVVRGDSAAYFCASSPQQNTGELFFGEGSRLTVL.